Listed below are T cell receptor beta chains from one sample, sequenced in a study of T cells in Graves' hyperthyroidism and ophthalmopathy. TCRdb re-called the multiplex PCR reads through MiXCR, storing one row per CDR3 protein. The sample lists 500,000 to 650,000 distinct CDR3 sequences, around 13% occurring once. Sequenced sample: blood. All receptors derive from a woman in her forties or fifties with Graves' ophthalmopathy. The CDR3 runs from the conserved cysteine through the conserved F or W. The D gene is left open where the match is weak. Expanded clones are given a class, and other clones once, few, many or no size at all.

size: many; V: TRBV4-3; D: -; J: TRBJ2-3; CDR3: CASSQERDTGLSTDTQYF; DNA: TGCGCCAGCAGCCAAGAGAGGGACACAGGGTTAAGCACAGATACGCAGTATTTT
size: many; V: TRBV28; D: -; J: TRBJ1-2; CDR3: CASSGHTNYGYTF; DNA: TGTGCCAGCAGCGGACATACTAACTATGGCTACACCTTC
size: many; V: TRBV3-1; D: TRBD2; J: TRBJ2-7; CDR3: CASSQGLALIYEQYF; DNA: TGTGCCAGCAGCCAGGGACTAGCGCTTATCTACGAGCAGTACTTC
size: many; V: TRBV20-1; D: TRBD2; J: TRBJ2-3; CDR3: CSAKDTSGRAPDTQYF; DNA: TGCAGTGCCAAGGATACTAGCGGGAGGGCCCCAGATACGCAGTATTTT
size: many; V: TRBV7-2; D: TRBD2; J: TRBJ2-1; CDR3: CASSTRTSGNEQFF; DNA: TGTGCCAGCAGCACACGGACTAGCGGCAATGAGCAGTTCTTC
size: few; V: TRBV15; D: -; J: TRBJ2-7; CDR3: CATSRDRRTAIYEQYF; DNA: TGTGCCACCAGCAGAGATCGGAGGACAGCCATCTACGAGCAGTACTTC
size: few; V: TRBV12-3/TRBV12-4; D: -; J: TRBJ2-7; CDR3: CASSGWEGSYEQYF; DNA: TGTGCCAGCAGTGGGTGGGAAGGGTCCTACGAGCAGTACTTC
size: many; V: TRBV12-3/TRBV12-4; D: TRBD2; J: TRBJ2-5; CDR3: CASSAQGLAGGETQYF; DNA: TGTGCCAGCAGTGCCCAGGGACTAGCGGGAGGAGAGACCCAGTACTTC
size: -; V: TRBV20-1; D: -; J: TRBJ1-2; CDR3: CSAREIGTIDGYTF; DNA: TGCAGTGCTAGAGAGATCGGGACAATCGATGGCTACACCTTC
size: few; V: TRBV6-2/TRBV6-3; D: -; J: TRBJ1-5; CDR3: CASSYIGDQPQHF; DNA: TGTGCCAGCAGTTACATTGGGGATCAGCCCCAGCATTTT
size: -; V: TRBV19; D: -; J: TRBJ2-3; CDR3: CASSMRYRARGSDTQYF; DNA: TGTGCCAGTAGTATGAGATACCGGGCTCGGGGATCAGATACGCAGTATTTT
size: many; V: TRBV15; D: TRBD2; J: TRBJ2-7; CDR3: CATSRAPHGRELYEQYF; DNA: TGTGCCACCAGCAGAGCCCCCCATGGGCGGGAGCTGTACGAGCAGTACTTC
size: -; V: TRBV9; D: TRBD2; J: TRBJ2-7; CDR3: CASSPLAGVEQYF; DNA: TGTGCCAGCAGCCCATTAGCGGGAGTCGAGCAGTACTTC
size: -; V: TRBV24-1; D: -; J: TRBJ2-1; CDR3: CATSDSGTLLEQFF; DNA: TGTGCCACCAGCGATTCCGGGACCCTCCTAGAGCAGTTCTTC
size: few; V: TRBV11-3; D: TRBD1; J: TRBJ1-4; CDR3: CASSQGGRNEKLFF; DNA: TGTGCCAGCAGTCAGGGGGGGAGAAATGAAAAACTGTTTTTT
size: -; V: TRBV15; D: -; J: TRBJ1-2; CDR3: CATSRDAGSYGYTF; DNA: TGTGCCACCAGCAGAGACGCCGGGAGCTATGGCTACACCTTC
size: -; V: TRBV10-3; D: TRBD1; J: TRBJ2-7; CDR3: CAISDSGQVYEQYF; DNA: TGTGCCATCAGTGACTCCGGACAGGTCTACGAGCAGTACTTC
size: -; V: TRBV7-3; D: TRBD2; J: TRBJ2-3; CDR3: CASSPLGLAGEAGSDTQYF; DNA: TGTGCCAGCAGCCCCCTCGGACTAGCGGGAGAGGCTGGATCAGATACGCAGTATTTT
size: -; V: TRBV20-1; D: TRBD1; J: TRBJ1-2; CDR3: CSARDRADRANYGYTF; DNA: TGCAGTGCTAGAGATCGAGCAGACAGGGCTAACTATGGCTACACCTTC
size: many; V: TRBV7-3; D: -; J: TRBJ1-2; CDR3: CASSLSGTGNYGYTF; DNA: TGTGCCAGCAGCTTATCTGGTACAGGGAACTATGGCTACACCTTC